In this sample, the clone carrying this T cell receptor (beta chain) turned up a few times. What it binds is not known. Researchers ran the PCR with 60 Vbeta and 13 Jbeta primers. The table came from immunoSEQ multiplex PCR; TCRdb's copy has only in-frame clones and leaves some out. The sample includes 150,000 to 200,000 clones, around 77% of them seen just once. This specimen comes from a study of cytomegalovirus exposure and HLA in healthy donors. Findings and caveats of the study: The study assumed roughly uniform donor sequencing depth for presence/absence analyses.

The V end was cut by 1 base, the J end by 0 bases, with 6 bases between. Germline V CDR1 and CDR2: SGHRS, YFSETQ. CDR3 length: 14 amino acids. V usage is TRBV5-1 and J usage is TRBJ2-3; possibly TRBD1 for D (6 bases). The TCR originated in a woman in her 30s in good health and CMV-seronegative. The material sequenced was PBMCs. CDR3 nucleotide sequence: TGCGCCAGCAGCTTGACAGGGAGCACAGATACGCAGTATTTT. This gives the protein CASSLTGSTDTQYF. Variable domain in full (rest from reference TRBV5-1 and TRBJ2-3): KAGVTQTPRYLIKTRGQQVTLSCSPISGHRSVSWYQQTPGQGLQFLFEYFSETQRNKGNFPGRFSGRQFSNSRSEMNVSTLELGDSALYLCASSLTGSTDTQYFGPGTRLTVL.